The 9 T cell receptor beta chains in this list originate from one sample, sequenced in a study of PD-1 blockade in classical Hodgkin lymphoma. Time point defined: cycle 4 day 1 (C4D1), after five to seven weeks of nivolumab. Every one of the patients relapsed after autologous stem cell transplantation (brentuximab vedotin exposure was variable). Some clones are missing from TCRdb's copy, which holds only in-frame ones; the method was immunoSEQ multiplex PCR. Counted here are 45,000 to 55,000 clones, about 76% occurring once; the ten biggest clones make up more than 10%. The sequenced sample was peripheral blood mononuclear cells (PBMCs), obtained before the fourth cycle of nivolumab. All receptors derive from a human donor with classical Hodgkin lymphoma.

The chain combines TRBV5-1 with TRBJ2-1; D tentatively reads TRBD1 or TRBD2 (7 bases each). V was clipped by 5 bases and J by 8 bases, with 20 bases between them. Per germline, CDR1 SGHRS and CDR2 YFSETQ. The CDR3 is made up of 15 amino acids. The DNA for the CDR3 is TGCGCCAGCAGTCGCGGGGGAGAGGGGGCCCATGAGCAGTTCTTC. This translates into CASSRGGEGAHEQFF. Using reference TRBV5-1 and TRBJ2-1 for the parts outside the CDR3, the full variable domain is KAGVTQTPRYLIKTRGQQVTLSCSPISGHRSVSWYQQTPGQGLQFLFEYFSETQRNKGNFPGRFSGRQFSNSRSEMNVSTLELGDSALYLCASSRGGEGAHEQFFGPGTRLTVL.

The chain couples TRBV10-1 to TRBJ2-5; D remains ambiguous. Germline-derived CDR1 and CDR2 are WNHNN and SYGVQD (reference sequence). With 3 bases removed from V and 3 bases from J, the gap between germline ends came to 5 bases. The CDR3 covers 12 residues. The CDR3 bases are TGCGCCAGCAGTGAAAATGAAGAGACCCAGTACTTC. Translating it yields CASSENEETQYF.

This chain joins TRBV6-5 and TRBJ2-5, with unresolved D. Trimming left V 0 bases short and J 0 bases short, with 11 bases between. The CDR3 runs 16 residues. Germline V gene lookup returns CDR1 MNHEY and CDR2 SVGAGI. CDR3 loop: CASSYSLAADQETQYF. In nucleotides, the CDR3 is TGTGCCAGCAGTTACTCTCTCGCCGCGGACCAAGAGACCCAGTACTTC.

The rearrangement links TRBV28 to TRBJ2-3; D is possibly TRBD1 (6 bases). The CDR3 extends over 12 amino acids. V lost 3 bases and J lost 9, with 10 bases in between. Germline V lookup: CDR1 MDHEN, CDR2 SYDVKM. CDR3 loop: CASSLGQGTQYF. In nucleotides, the CDR3 is TGTGCCAGCAGTTTGGGTCAGGGGACGCAGTATTTT.

This chain uses TRBV6-5 with TRBJ1-1; 8 nucleotides match TRBD1. The CDR3 totals 13 residues. With 4 bases clipped from V and 3 bases from J, the junction kept 1 base outside the gene matches. CDR1 is MNHEY, CDR2 SVGAGI, per germline. CDR3 loop: CASSLTGDTEAFF. The DNA of the CDR3 is TGTGCCAGCAGTTTGACAGGGGACACTGAAGCTTTCTTT.

The CDR3 reads CASSPIAGNTGELFF. The CDR3 nucleotides read TGTGCCAGCTCACCTATAGCGGGGAACACCGGGGAGCTGTTTTTT. This chain connects TRBV18 to TRBJ2-2; 7 bases match TRBD2. This CDR3 contains 15 residues. V shed 3 bases, J shed 1 base, and the junction held 2 bases outside the gene matches. Germline CDR1 reads KGHSH; CDR2 reads LQKENI.

This clone has just a few counts. The CDR3 DNA reads as TGTGCCAGCACCCTACAGGGGGTCACAGATACGCAGTATTTT. This codes for CASTLQGVTDTQYF. The chain couples TRBV9 to TRBJ2-3; 8 bases are a match to TRBD1. J lost 2 bases, V lost 6 bases, and 5 bases had no gene match. Germline V gene data show CDR1 as SGDLS and CDR2 as YYNGEE. The CDR3 totals 14 residues.

This clone was picked up one time. The rearrangement joins TRBV6-4 to TRBJ1-2, with D unresolved. Trimming removed 5 bases from V and 2 bases from J, with 9 bases in between. This CDR3 region has 13 residues. The germline V gene encodes CDR1 MRHNA and CDR2 SNTAGT. The CDR3 spells CASSPVLNYGYTF. The CDR3, as DNA: TGTGCCAGCAGTCCAGTCCTAAACTATGGCTACACCTTC.

The genes are TRBV7-8 and TRBJ2-7; 8 bases agree with TRBD1. Per germline, CDR1 SGHVS and CDR2 FQNEAQ. The CDR3 is 16 residues long. J was trimmed by 3 bases and V by 4 bases; bases with no gene match: 11. The CDR3 spells CASSSLGGQGYYEQYF. The CDR3 DNA reads as TGTGCCAGCAGCTCCCTTGGAGGACAGGGATACTACGAGCAGTACTTC.